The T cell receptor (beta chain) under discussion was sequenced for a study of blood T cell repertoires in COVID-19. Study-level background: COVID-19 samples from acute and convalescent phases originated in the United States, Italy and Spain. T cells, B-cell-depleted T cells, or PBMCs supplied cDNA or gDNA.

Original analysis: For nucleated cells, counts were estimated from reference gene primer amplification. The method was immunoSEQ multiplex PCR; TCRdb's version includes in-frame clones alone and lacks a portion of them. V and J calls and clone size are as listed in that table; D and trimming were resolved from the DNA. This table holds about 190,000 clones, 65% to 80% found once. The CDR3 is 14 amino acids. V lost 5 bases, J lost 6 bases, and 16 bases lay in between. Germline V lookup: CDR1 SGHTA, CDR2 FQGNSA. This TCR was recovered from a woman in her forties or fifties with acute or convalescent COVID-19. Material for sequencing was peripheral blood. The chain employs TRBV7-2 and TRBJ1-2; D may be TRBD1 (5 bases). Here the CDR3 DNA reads TGTGCCAGCAGCCGCAACAGGACCCCCGATGGCTACACCTTC. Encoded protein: CASSRNRTPDGYTF.